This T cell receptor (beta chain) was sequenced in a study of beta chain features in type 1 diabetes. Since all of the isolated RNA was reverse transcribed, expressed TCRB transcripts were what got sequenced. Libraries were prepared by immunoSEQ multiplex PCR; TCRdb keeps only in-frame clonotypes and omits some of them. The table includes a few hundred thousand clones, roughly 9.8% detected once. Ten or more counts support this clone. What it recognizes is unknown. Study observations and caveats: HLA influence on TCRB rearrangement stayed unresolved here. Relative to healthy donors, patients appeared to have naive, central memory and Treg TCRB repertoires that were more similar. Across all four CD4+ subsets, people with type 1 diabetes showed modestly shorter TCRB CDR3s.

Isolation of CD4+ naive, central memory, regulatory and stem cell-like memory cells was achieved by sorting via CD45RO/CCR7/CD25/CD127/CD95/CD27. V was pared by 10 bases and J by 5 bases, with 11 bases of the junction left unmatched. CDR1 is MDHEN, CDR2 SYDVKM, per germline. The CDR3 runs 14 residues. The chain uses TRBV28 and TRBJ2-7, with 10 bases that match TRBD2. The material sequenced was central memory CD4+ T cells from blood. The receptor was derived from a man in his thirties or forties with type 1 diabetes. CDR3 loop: CATKTSGTLNEQYF. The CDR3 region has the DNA TGTGCCACCAAAACTAGCGGGACTCTAAACGAGCAGTACTTC.